The sequence of this TCR beta chain was determined in a study of technical replicates of blood from a few donors. The method was immunoSEQ multiplex PCR; TCRdb's version includes in-frame clones alone and lacks a portion of them. The repertoire holds 70,000 to 85,000 clones, with 95% to 98% as singletons. With 5 bases clipped from V and 7 bases from J, the junction kept 10 bases outside the gene matches. Germline V lookup: CDR1 SGHAT, CDR2 FQNNGV. The CDR3 has 15 amino acids. This receptor was taken from a human donor in good health. Sequencing input: T cells isolated from PBMCs. V gene TRBV11-2 combines with J gene TRBJ2-5, with TRBD1 identical over 10 bases. The CDR3 sequence: CASSKRQGAWVTQYF. The CDR3 coding sequence is TGTGCCAGCAGCAAAAGACAGGGGGCGTGGGTGACCCAGTACTTC.